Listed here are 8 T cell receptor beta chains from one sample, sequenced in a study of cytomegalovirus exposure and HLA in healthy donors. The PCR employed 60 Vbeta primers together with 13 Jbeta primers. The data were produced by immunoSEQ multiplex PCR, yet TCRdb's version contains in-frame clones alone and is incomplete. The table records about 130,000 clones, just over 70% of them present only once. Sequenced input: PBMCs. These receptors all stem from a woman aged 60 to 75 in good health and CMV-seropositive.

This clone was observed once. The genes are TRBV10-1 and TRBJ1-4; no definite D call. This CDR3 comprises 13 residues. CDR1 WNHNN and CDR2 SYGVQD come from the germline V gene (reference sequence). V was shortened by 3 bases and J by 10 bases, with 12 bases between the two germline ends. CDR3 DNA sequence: TGCGCCAGCAGTGAAACGGAGGCTGGAAAACTGTTTTTT. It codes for CASSETEAGKLFF.

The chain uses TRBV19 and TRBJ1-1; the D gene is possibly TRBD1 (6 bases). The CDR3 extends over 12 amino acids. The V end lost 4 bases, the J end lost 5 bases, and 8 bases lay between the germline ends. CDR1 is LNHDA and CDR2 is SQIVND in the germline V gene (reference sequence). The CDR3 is CASSSQGTEAFF. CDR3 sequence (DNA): TGTGCCAGTAGTAGCCAGGGGACTGAAGCTTTCTTT.

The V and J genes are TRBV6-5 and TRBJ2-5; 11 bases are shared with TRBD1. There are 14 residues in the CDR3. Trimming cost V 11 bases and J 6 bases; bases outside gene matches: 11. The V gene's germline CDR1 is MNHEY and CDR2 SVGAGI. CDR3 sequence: CAAGLGQGGQTQYF. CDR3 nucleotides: TGTGCCGCGGGACTGGGACAGGGGGGACAGACCCAGTACTTC.

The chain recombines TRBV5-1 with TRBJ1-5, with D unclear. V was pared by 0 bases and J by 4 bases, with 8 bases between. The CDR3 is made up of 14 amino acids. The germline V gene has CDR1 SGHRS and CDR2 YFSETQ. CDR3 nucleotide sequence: TGCGCCAGCAGCTTGGGCGGCAGAAATCAGCCCCAGCATTTT. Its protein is CASSLGGRNQPQHF. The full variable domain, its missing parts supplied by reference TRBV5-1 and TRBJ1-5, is KAGVTQTPRYLIKTRGQQVTLSCSPISGHRSVSWYQQTPGQGLQFLFEYFSETQRNKGNFPGRFSGRQFSNSRSEMNVSTLELGDSALYLCASSLGGRNQPQHFGDGTRLSIL.

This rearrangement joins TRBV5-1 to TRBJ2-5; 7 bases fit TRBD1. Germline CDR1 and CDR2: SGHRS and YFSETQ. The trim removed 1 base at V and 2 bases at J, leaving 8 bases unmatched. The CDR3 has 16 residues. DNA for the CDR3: TGCGCCAGCAGCTTGATTGGCAGGGGGAGTCAAGAGACCCAGTACTTC. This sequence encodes CASSLIGRGSQETQYF.

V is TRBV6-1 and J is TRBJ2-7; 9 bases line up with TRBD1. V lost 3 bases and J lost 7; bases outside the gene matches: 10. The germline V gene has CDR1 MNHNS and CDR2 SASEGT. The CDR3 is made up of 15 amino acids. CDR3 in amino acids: CASSDVGQGFEEQYF. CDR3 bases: TGTGCCAGCAGTGACGTGGGACAGGGTTTTGAGGAGCAGTACTTC.

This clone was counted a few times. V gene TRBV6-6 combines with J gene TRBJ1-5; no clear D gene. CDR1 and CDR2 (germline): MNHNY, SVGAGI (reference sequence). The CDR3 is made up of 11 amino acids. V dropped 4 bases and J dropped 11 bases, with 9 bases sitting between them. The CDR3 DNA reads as TGTGCCAGCAGTTCGGGTTACTCCCAGCATTTT. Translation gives CASSSGYSQHF.

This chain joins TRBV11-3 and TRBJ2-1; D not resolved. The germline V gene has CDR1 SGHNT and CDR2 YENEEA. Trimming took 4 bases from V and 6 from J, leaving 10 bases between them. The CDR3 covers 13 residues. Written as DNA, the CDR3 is TGTGCCAGCAGCTACGAGGTGGGCAATGAGCAGTTCTTC. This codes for CASSYEVGNEQFF.